Each of the 25 T cell receptor beta chains below was sequenced from the same sample in a study of blood T cell repertoires in COVID-19. Clones were read by immunoSEQ multiplex PCR, and TCRdb kept only the in-frame ones, dropping some. This sample yields some 190,000 clones, of which 80% are seen a single time; around an eighth belongs to the top ten. Sequencing was performed on PBMCs or T cells enriched from blood (not recorded which). These receptors all come from a man aged 60 to 69 who had been exposed to COVID-19.

The chain has TRBV18 and TRBJ2-7, with a possible D match to TRBD2 (6 bases). V was pared by 2 bases and J by 0 bases, with 8 bases between. This CDR3 spans 14 amino acids. Germline V gene sequence: CDR1 KGHSH, CDR2 LQKENI. The CDR3, as DNA: TGTGCCAGCTCACCAACGACTAGCTCCTACGAGCAGTACTTC. Protein sequence: CASSPTTSSYEQYF.

The chain employs TRBV19 and TRBJ1-5; no reliable D call. The length of the CDR3 is 15 residues. Trimming left V 3 bases short and J 3 bases short, with 12 bases between. The V gene's germline CDR1 is LNHDA and CDR2 SQIVND (reference sequence). Here the CDR3 reads CASSIYGLNNQPQHF. CDR3 in DNA: TGTGCCAGTAGTATTTATGGCCTTAACAATCAGCCCCAGCATTTT.

J is TRBJ1-6 and V is TRBV9; D possibly corresponds to TRBD1 (5 bases). Trimming pared 0 bases from V and 9 bases from J, leaving 19 bases between. Germline CDR1 reads SGDLS; CDR2 reads YYNGEE. The CDR3 has 17 residues. The CDR3 DNA follows: TGTGCCAGCAGCGTAGAGCTGGGAGGGGCTCGGAGTTCACCCCTCCACTTT. Translating gives CASSVELGGARSSPLHF. Together with reference TRBV9 and TRBJ1-6, the CDR3 gives the full variable domain: DSGVTQTPKHLITATGQRVTLRCSPRSGDLSVYWYQQSLDQGLQFLIQYYNGEERAKGNILERFSAQQFPDLHSELNLSSLELGDSALYFCASSVELGGARSSPLHFGNGTRLTVT.

This clone was counted between two and nine times. The chain employs TRBV15 and TRBJ2-2; maybe TRBD2 (6 bases). Germline V lookup: CDR1 LNHNV, CDR2 YYDKDF (reference sequence). V lost 3 bases and J lost 2, with 25 bases in between. The length of the CDR3 is 20 residues. CDR3 residues: CATSRSTGTVFRTNTGELFF. The CDR3 coding sequence is TGTGCCACCAGCAGGAGCACGGGGACTGTATTTCGGACAAACACCGGGGAGCTGTTTTTT. Looking up the rest from reference TRBV15 and TRBJ2-2 gives the full variable domain: DAMVIQNPRYQVTQFGKPVTLSCSQTLNHNVMYWYQQKSSQAPKLLFHYYDKDFNNEADTPDNFQSRRPNTSFCFLDIRSPGLGDTAMYLCATSRSTGTVFRTNTGELFFGEGSRLTVL.

DNA of the CDR3: TGTGCCAGCAGCCAACCCGGGACAGACAACTATGGCTACACCTTC. Amino acids: CASSQPGTDNYGYTF. The rearrangement joins TRBV14 to TRBJ1-2, with 7 positions matching TRBD1. Germline assignment: CDR1 SGHDN and CDR2 FVKESK. Trimming removed 2 bases from V and 2 bases from J; junction bases left unmatched: 5. The CDR3 runs 15 residues.

DNA for the CDR3: TGTGCCAGCAGACGGCCGGGGTCGGACAAAAACATTCAGTACTTC. As protein: CASRRPGSDKNIQYF. The rearrangement links TRBV11-2 to TRBJ2-4; TRBD2 is a possible D gene (5 bases). Germline V gives CDR1 SGHAT, CDR2 FQNNGV. This CDR3 spans 15 amino acids. Trimming cost V 6 bases and J 3 bases, with 15 bases left between them.

The chain recombines TRBV19 with TRBJ1-1, with a weak D call TRBD1 (5 bases). The CDR3 has 13 amino acids. CDR1 and CDR2 (germline): LNHDA, SQIVND (reference sequence). V gave up 6 bases and J gave up 0 bases, with 8 bases separating them. CDR3 DNA sequence: TGTGCCAGTAGGACAGTGCTGAACACTGAAGCTTTCTTT. Residues: CASRTVLNTEAFF. The full variable domain, its missing parts supplied by reference TRBV19 and TRBJ1-1, is DGGITQSPKYLFRKEGQNVTLSCEQNLNHDAMYWYRQDPGQGLRLIYYSQIVNDFQKGDIAEGYSVSREKKESFPLTVTSAQKNPTAFYLCASRTVLNTEAFFGQGTRLTVV.

The gene calls are TRBV7-8 and TRBJ1-1, with a weak D call TRBD1 (5 bases). CDR1 and CDR2 (germline): SGHVS, FQNEAQ. The CDR3 contains 17 residues. V lost 4 bases and J lost 0, with 18 bases in between. The CDR3 region has the DNA TGTGCCAGCAGCTCCGGGTGGGGGGACTCAATGAACACTGAAGCTTTCTTT. This encodes CASSSGWGDSMNTEAFF.

This clone occurred once. The chain carries TRBV9 and TRBJ2-5; 11 nucleotides agree with TRBD2. This CDR3 region has 14 residues. V dropped 3 bases and J dropped 4; count of bases not matched to a gene: 2. From germline, CDR1 is SGDLS and CDR2 YYNGEE. This CDR3 reads CASSGLAGRETQYF. The CDR3 DNA is TGTGCCAGCAGCGGACTAGCGGGACGAGAGACCCAGTACTTC. The entire variable domain, with the rest obtained from reference TRBV9 and TRBJ2-5, is as follows: DSGVTQTPKHLITATGQRVTLRCSPRSGDLSVYWYQQSLDQGLQFLIQYYNGEERAKGNILERFSAQQFPDLHSELNLSSLELGDSALYFCASSGLAGRETQYFGPGTRLLVL.

The chain carries TRBV30 and TRBJ1-6; 10 bases fit TRBD1. Per germline, CDR1 GTSNPN and CDR2 SVGIG (reference sequence). The CDR3 loop spans 16 amino acids. With 1 base clipped from V and 10 bases from J, the junction kept 10 bases outside the gene matches. The CDR3 DNA reads as TGTGCCTGGAGTGCCTACGCCGGGACAGGGGAATCACCCCTCCACTTT. Translated, it gives CAWSAYAGTGESPLHF.

This chain connects TRBV19 to TRBJ1-2; 7 bases align to TRBD1. The V and J ends lost 5 bases and 3 bases, in that order; junction bases with no gene match: 12. Germline V gives CDR1 LNHDA, CDR2 SQIVND (reference sequence). This CDR3 is built from 16 residues. CDR3 loop: CASSVLNRGDYYGYTF. As DNA, the CDR3 is TGTGCCAGTAGTGTATTAAACAGGGGCGACTACTATGGCTACACCTTC.

V usage is TRBV7-9 and J usage is TRBJ2-3; TRBD1 is a possible D gene (6 bases). Between the trimmed V and J ends, which lost 6 bases and 2 bases, there was a span of 15 bases. The germline gives CDR1 SEHNR, CDR2 FQNEAQ (reference sequence). The CDR3 covers 15 residues. The CDR3 protein is CASRRDRINTDTQYF. The CDR3 DNA reads TGTGCCAGCAGGCGAGACAGGATAAACACAGATACGCAGTATTTT.

V and J are TRBV5-8 and TRBJ2-1; 10 bases line up with TRBD2. Germline V CDR1 and CDR2: SGHTS, YDEGEE. The CDR3 length is 15 residues. V shed 4 bases and J 6 bases; nucleotides not matched to a gene: 7. For the CDR3, the DNA is TGTGCCAGCAGCCCGAGGAGCGGGAGGGGCAATGAGCAGTTCTTC. It specifies CASSPRSGRGNEQFF.

Comment on this clone: At one boundary the junction diverges from the germline segment, which might be a read error. CDR3 DNA sequence: TGTGCCAGCAACTTATTAGAGGAGAATGAGCAGTTCTTC. Translating gives CASNLLEENEQFF. This rearrangement joins TRBV7-8 to TRBJ2-1; D call uncertain. Germline CDR1 is SGHVS and CDR2 is FQNEAQ. The CDR3 totals 13 residues.

The rearrangement links TRBV24-1 to TRBJ2-1, with D possibly matching TRBD2 (5 bases). Between the trimmed V and J ends, which lost 3 bases and 4 bases, there was a span of 12 bases. The CDR3 totals 15 residues. Germline-derived CDR1 and CDR2 are KGHDR and SFDVKD. As DNA, the CDR3 is TGTGCCACCAGTGATGAGGGTCTCCAATACAATGAGCAGTTCTTC. Its protein product is CATSDEGLQYNEQFF.

J is TRBJ2-7 and V is TRBV27, with D perhaps TRBD2 (5 bases). Trimming took 2 bases from V and 0 from J, leaving 11 bases between them. This CDR3 has 15 residues. Germline V gene sequence: CDR1 MNHEY, CDR2 SMNVEV (reference sequence). CDR3 in amino acids: CASSLGWESSYEQYF. The CDR3 bases are TGTGCCAGCAGTTTAGGGTGGGAGAGCTCCTACGAGCAGTACTTC.

This rearrangement joins TRBV7-2 to TRBJ2-2; 8 bases match TRBD2. The germline CDR1 and CDR2 sequences are SGHTA and FQGNSA. The CDR3 has 16 residues. J lost 5 bases, V lost 1 base, and 6 bases had no gene match. The CDR3 region is CASSLVAGGSTGELFF. CDR3 coding DNA: TGTGCCAGCAGCTTAGTCGCGGGAGGTTCGACCGGGGAGCTGTTTTTT.

The chain is built from TRBV4-1 and TRBJ2-1, with D unresolved. The CDR3 totals 14 residues. Deletions cut 0 bases from V and 9 bases from J, with 12 bases between. CDR1 and CDR2 from the germline V gene are MGHRA and YSYEKL. For the CDR3, the DNA is TGCGCCAGCAGCCAAGACCCCGTCGGTATTGAGCAGTTCTTC. Its protein product is CASSQDPVGIEQFF.

The chain has TRBV19 and TRBJ2-6; D is unclear. The V gene's germline CDR1 is LNHDA and CDR2 SQIVND (reference sequence). Trimming pared 5 bases from V and 3 bases from J, leaving 14 bases between. The CDR3 consists of 16 residues. The CDR3 reads CASSSYSGLGANVLTF. The CDR3 bases are TGTGCCAGTAGTTCCTATTCAGGCCTTGGGGCCAACGTCCTGACTTTC.

The chain links TRBV30 to TRBJ1-1; 7 bases match TRBD1. The ends lost 3 bases at V and 0 bases at J; junction bases unmatched: 7. Germline V gene data show CDR1 as GTSNPN and CDR2 as SVGIG (reference sequence). The CDR3 runs 15 residues. CDR3 residues: CAWRQRDRLNTEAFF. DNA for the CDR3: TGTGCCTGGAGACAACGGGACAGATTGAACACTGAAGCTTTCTTT.

The chain has TRBV3-1 (or the pseudogene TRBV3-2) and TRBJ1-4, with 7 bases fitting TRBD1. The CDR3 has 15 amino acids. The trim removed 1 base at V and 6 bases at J, leaving 5 bases unmatched. Germline V gene lookup returns CDR1 LGHDT and CDR2 YNNKEL (reference sequence). For the CDR3, the DNA is TGTGCCAGCAGCCAAGTGGCAGGGGGTTATGAAAAACTGTTTTTT. It yields the protein CASSQVAGGYEKLFF.

The DNA of the CDR3 is TGTGCCAGTAGTCCTGACAGGACTAGCACAGATACGCAGTATTTT. This codes for CASSPDRTSTDTQYF. V usage is TRBV19 and J usage is TRBJ2-3, with D possibly being TRBD1 (6 bases). Germline V lookup: CDR1 LNHDA, CDR2 SQIVND (reference sequence). The CDR3 has 15 residues. V was cut by 5 bases and J by 0 bases, with 12 bases left in between.

The chain combines TRBV7-2 with TRBJ1-1; unclear D gene. V was pared by 2 bases and J by 0 bases, with 10 bases between. Germline CDR1 SGHTA, CDR2 FQGNSA. The length of the CDR3 is 15 residues. For the CDR3, the DNA is TGTGCCAGCAGCTTATGGCGGGCGATGAACACTGAAGCTTTCTTT. Translation gives CASSLWRAMNTEAFF. The full variable domain, in which reference TRBV7-2 and TRBJ1-1 provide the parts outside the CDR3, is GAGVSQSPSNKVTEKGKDVELRCDPISGHTALYWYRQSLGQGLEFLIYFQGNSAPDKSGLPSDRFSAERTGGSVSTLTIQRTQQEDSAVYLCASSLWRAMNTEAFFGQGTRLTVV.

The V gene is TRBV9, the J gene TRBJ2-1; tentatively, D is TRBD2 (6 bases). CDR1 and CDR2 from the germline V gene are SGDLS and YYNGEE. V was pared by 3 bases and J by 7 bases, with 26 bases between. The CDR3 is 18 amino acids. As DNA, the CDR3 is TGTGCCAGCAGCGCCCGGGACTTCTTAGGGACTCTCAGGAATGAGCAGTTCTTC. This translates into CASSARDFLGTLRNEQFF.

The rearrangement links TRBV19 to TRBJ1-4, with 9 bases aligning to TRBD1. Looked up from germline, CDR1 is LNHDA and CDR2 is SQIVND (reference sequence). The CDR3 extends over 16 amino acids. V lost 2 bases, J lost 6 bases, and 7 bases stayed unmatched. The CDR3 sequence: CASSIYRGRGDEKLFF. CDR3 nucleotide sequence: TGTGCCAGTAGTATATACAGGGGGCGAGGAGATGAAAAACTGTTTTTT.